This TCR beta chain was documented in a study of blood T cell repertoires in COVID-19. Turning to the study itself: Whether acute or convalescent, the COVID-19 samples came from the United States, Italy and Spain. Nucleic acid was either cDNA or gDNA, and it came from T cells, B-cell-depleted T cells, or PBMCs.

The V gene's germline CDR1 is LGHDT and CDR2 YNNKEL (reference sequence). CDR3 length equals 14 residues. Trimming removed 4 bases at V and 7 bases at J, with 13 bases between. The method was immunoSEQ multiplex PCR; TCRdb's version includes in-frame clones alone and lacks a portion of them. This table has approximately 220,000 clones, about nine tenths appearing once. This clone turned up a few times. The source material was PBMCs or T cells enriched from blood (not recorded which). The sequence was collected from a woman aged 30 to 39 with acute COVID-19. The rearrangement joins TRBV3-1 (or the pseudogene TRBV3-2) to TRBJ1-4, with D possibly being TRBD1 (6 bases). In DNA, the CDR3 is TGTGCCAGCAGCCGAAGGGGGGGGGCTGAAAAACTGTTTTTT. Translated, it gives CASSRRGGAEKLFF.